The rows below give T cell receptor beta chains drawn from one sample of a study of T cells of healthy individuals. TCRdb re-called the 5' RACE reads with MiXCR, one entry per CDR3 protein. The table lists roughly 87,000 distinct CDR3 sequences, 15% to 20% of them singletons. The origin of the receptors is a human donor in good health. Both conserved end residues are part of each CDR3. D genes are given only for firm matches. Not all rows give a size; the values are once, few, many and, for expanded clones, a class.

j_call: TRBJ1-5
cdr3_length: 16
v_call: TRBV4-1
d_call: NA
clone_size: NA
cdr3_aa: CASSPGGGRSNQPQHF
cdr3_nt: TGCGCCAGCAGCCCGGGAGGGGGGCGCAGCAATCAGCCCCAGCATTTT

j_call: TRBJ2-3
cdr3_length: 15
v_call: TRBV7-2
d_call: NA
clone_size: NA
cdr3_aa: CASRKGQIITDTQYF
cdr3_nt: TGTGCCAGCCGAAAGGGGCAGATAATCACAGATACGCAGTATTTT

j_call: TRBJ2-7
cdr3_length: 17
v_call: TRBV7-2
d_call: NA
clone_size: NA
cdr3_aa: CASSLGFGSGRRYEQYF
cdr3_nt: TGTGCCAGCAGCTTAGGCTTTGGGTCGGGGCGAAGGTACGAGCAGTACTTC

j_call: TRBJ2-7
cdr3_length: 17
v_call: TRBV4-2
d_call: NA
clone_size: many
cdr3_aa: CASSQEPSLGASYEQYF
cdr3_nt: TGTGCCAGCAGCCAAGAACCCTCGTTGGGGGCGTCCTACGAGCAGTACTTC

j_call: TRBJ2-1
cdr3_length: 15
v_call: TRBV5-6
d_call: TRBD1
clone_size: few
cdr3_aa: CASSLRQGGYNEQFF
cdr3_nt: TGTGCCAGCAGCTTGCGACAGGGGGGCTACAATGAGCAGTTCTTC

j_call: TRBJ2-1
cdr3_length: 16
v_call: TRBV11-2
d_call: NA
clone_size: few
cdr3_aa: CASSFRAGLSYNEQFF
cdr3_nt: TGTGCCAGCAGCTTTCGGGCGGGACTCTCCTACAATGAGCAGTTCTTC

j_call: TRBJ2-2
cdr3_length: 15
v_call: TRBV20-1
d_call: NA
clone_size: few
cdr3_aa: CSARDLIADTGELFF
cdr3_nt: TGCAGTGCTAGAGATCTTATAGCGGACACCGGGGAGCTGTTTTTT

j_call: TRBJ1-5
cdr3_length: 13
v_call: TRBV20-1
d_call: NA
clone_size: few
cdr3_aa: CSARDLSNQPQHF
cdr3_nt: TGCAGTGCTAGAGATTTAAGCAATCAGCCCCAGCATTTT

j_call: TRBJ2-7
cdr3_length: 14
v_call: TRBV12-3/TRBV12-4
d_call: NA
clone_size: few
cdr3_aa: CASSFSASSYEQYF
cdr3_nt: TGTGCCAGCAGTTTTTCGGCCAGCTCCTACGAGCAGTACTTC

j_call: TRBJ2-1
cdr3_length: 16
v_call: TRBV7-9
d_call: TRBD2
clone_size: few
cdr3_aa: CASSWGLAGGDSKQFF
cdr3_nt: TGTGCCAGCAGCTGGGGACTAGCGGGGGGGGACTCAAAGCAGTTCTTC

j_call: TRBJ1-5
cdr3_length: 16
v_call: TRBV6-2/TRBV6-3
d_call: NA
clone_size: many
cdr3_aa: CASSYSGFYSNQPQHF
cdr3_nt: TGTGCCAGCAGTTACTCCGGATTCTATAGCAATCAGCCCCAGCATTTT

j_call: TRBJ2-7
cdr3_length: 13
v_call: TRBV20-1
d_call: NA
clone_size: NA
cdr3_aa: CSARLPLSYEQYF
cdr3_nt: TGCAGTGCTAGATTACCACTGAGCTACGAGCAGTACTTC

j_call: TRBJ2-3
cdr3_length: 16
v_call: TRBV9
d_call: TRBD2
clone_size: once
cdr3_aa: CASSVASGGATDTQYF
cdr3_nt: TGTGCCAGCAGCGTCGCTAGCGGGGGGGCCACAGATACGCAGTATTTT

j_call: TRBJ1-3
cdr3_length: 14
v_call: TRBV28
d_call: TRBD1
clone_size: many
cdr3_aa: CASSPGQGRNTIYF
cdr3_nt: TGTGCCAGCAGTCCCGGACAGGGGAGGAACACCATATATTTT

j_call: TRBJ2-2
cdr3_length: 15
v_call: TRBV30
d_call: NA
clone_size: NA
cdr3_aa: CAWSFLGADGGELFF
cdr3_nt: TGTGCCTGGAGTTTTTTAGGGGCGGATGGCGGGGAGCTGTTTTTT

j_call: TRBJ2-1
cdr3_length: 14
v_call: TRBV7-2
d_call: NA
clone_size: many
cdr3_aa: CASSRGAFTNEQFF
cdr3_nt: TGTGCCAGCAGCCGAGGAGCATTTACAAATGAGCAGTTCTTC